One and the same sample provided the 7 T cell receptor beta chains below, sequenced in a study of Ad26.COV2.S vaccination and SARS-CoV-2 variants. The assay was immunoSEQ multiplex PCR, and TCRdb's table has in-frame clones only and misses some. The data hold around 300,000 clones, with 75% to 90% observed a single time. Treatment reported: some 19 received Ad26.COV2.S at low or high dose, single or two shots; roughly five received placebo; per-sample allocation not given. Material that was analyzed had been drawn on day 63 after the first vaccine or placebo injection. The sample in question was peripheral blood, obtained in a trial of Ad26.COV2.S vaccine versus placebo. The receptors shown here come from a person between 18 and 60 years old who received the Ad26.COV2.S COVID-19 vaccine or a placebo.

This clone came up once. The genes are TRBV7-9 and TRBJ2-4; D remains ambiguous. The germline V and J ends were trimmed by 2 bases and 0 bases, with 5 bases remaining between them. Germline lookup yields CDR1 SEHNR and CDR2 FQNEAQ (reference sequence). CDR3 length equals 14 residues. CDR3: CASSLSIAKNIQYF. CDR3 sequence (DNA): TGTGCCAGCAGCTTAAGTATAGCCAAAAACATTCAGTACTTC.

The chain has TRBV28 and TRBJ2-7; 9 positions agree with TRBD1. Germline-derived CDR1 and CDR2 are MDHEN and SYDVKM. Trimming removed 11 bases from V and 2 bases from J; junction bases left unmatched: 4. The CDR3 is 12 residues long. CDR3 protein: CACRDRAYEQYF. CDR3 sequence (DNA): TGTGCCTGCCGGGACAGGGCCTACGAGCAGTACTTC.

The chain has TRBV27 and TRBJ2-1; no definite D call. This CDR3 is built from 14 residues. V was cut by 7 bases and J by 1 base, with 11 bases left in between. Germline V CDR1 and CDR2: MNHEY, SMNVEV (reference sequence). Here the CDR3 DNA reads TGTGCCAGCATATCCAGCGCGTCCTACAATGAGCAGTTCTTC. Translating it yields CASISSASYNEQFF.

V usage is TRBV2 and J usage is TRBJ1-1; D possibly corresponds to TRBD1 (5 bases). The CDR3 is made up of 14 amino acids. V shed 6 bases and J shed 6 bases, with 17 bases lying between them. Germline lookup yields CDR1 SNHLY and CDR2 FYNNEI. CDR3 residues: CASRRRGGLSEAFF. The CDR3 nucleotides are TGTGCCAGCAGAAGAAGGGGAGGGTTATCTGAAGCTTTCTTT.

This clone showed up just once. This chain connects TRBV28 to TRBJ2-7; weak D call: TRBD2 (6 bases). V was clipped by 5 bases and J by 0 bases, with 20 bases between them. The germline gives CDR1 MDHEN, CDR2 SYDVKM. The CDR3 has 17 amino acids. CDR3 sequence reads: CASSLQIADSSSYEQYF. In nucleotides, the CDR3 is TGTGCCAGCAGTCTACAAATAGCGGATTCCAGCTCCTACGAGCAGTACTTC.

The J gene is TRBJ2-5, the V gene TRBV5-1; unclear D gene. V shed 2 bases and J shed 1 base, with 6 bases lying between them. The CDR3 consists of 13 residues. Germline CDR1 is SGHRS and CDR2 is YFSETQ. The CDR3: CASSFGSQETQYF. The DNA for the CDR3 is TGCGCCAGCAGCTTTGGCTCCCAAGAGACCCAGTACTTC.

In this sample, this clone turned up a few times. V usage is TRBV3-1 (or the pseudogene TRBV3-2) and J usage is TRBJ2-7; 8 bases line up with TRBD2. The CDR3 is 16 amino acids. Germline CDR1 and CDR2: LGHDT and YNNKEL (reference sequence). V was pared by 1 base and J by 2 bases, with 7 bases of the junction left unmatched. CDR3: CASSQARLAPPYEQYF. The DNA of the CDR3 is TGTGCCAGCAGCCAAGCCCGACTAGCGCCTCCCTACGAGCAGTACTTC.